This T cell receptor beta chain derives from a study of cytomegalovirus exposure and HLA in healthy donors. Study-wide points: Most of the TCR beta V segments (in an earlier analysis) were productive either about 90% or about 30% of the time. The study designated 150 or so TCR beta chains cytomegalovirus-associated.

The primer mix had 60 Vbeta and 13 Jbeta primers. Using immunoSEQ multiplex PCR, the repertoire was profiled, and TCRdb retains in-frame clones only, with some absent. This table has approximately 140,000 clones, 55% to 70% appearing once. This clone was observed a handful of times. Its antigen is unknown. This CDR3 has 17 amino acids. V lost 0 bases to trimming and J lost 6 bases; unmatched junction nucleotides: 13. Looked up from germline, CDR1 is SGHNT and CDR2 is YYREEE (reference sequence). Sequencing used PBMCs. The TCR originated in a woman between 55 and 75 years old in good health and CMV-seropositive. This chain joins TRBV5-4 and TRBJ2-3; 7 positions agree with TRBD2. The CDR3 bases are TGTGCCAGCAGCTTGGGTATCGGAGGCGGGAGTGCTGATACGCAGTATTTT. It translates to CASSLGIGGGSADTQYF.